The entry below describes one T cell receptor beta chain. Its matching antigen is unknown. The CDR3 loop spans 16 amino acids. Germline loops: CDR1 SEHNR, CDR2 FQNEAQ (reference sequence). Trimming at V came to 5 bases and at J to 3 bases, leaving 7 bases not matched to a gene. Amplification of TCR alpha and beta CDR3 regions from RNA used iRepertoire nested multiplex PCR. TCRdb re-called the multiplex PCR reads through MiXCR, storing one row per CDR3 protein. Among roughly 350,000 distinct CDR3 sequences, roughly 41% were seen once, and the ten largest hold around 12%. The data stem from a study of glioma-infiltrating T cells. General study findings and limits: Tissue-blood divergence was below expectation in non-neoplastic patients, above in gliomas.

The chain is built from TRBV7-9 and TRBJ2-1, with 10 nucleotides matching TRBD2. The source material was glioma tissue, nonneoplastic brain tissue, or PBMCs (not recorded which). The origin of this receptor is a human donor with low-grade glioma or glioblastoma, undergoing nonglioma brain surgery, or in good health (not recorded which). CDR3 residues: CASSPPGLAVYNEQFF. The CDR3 DNA follows: TGTGCCAGCAGCCCTCCCGGACTAGCGGTCTACAATGAGCAGTTCTTC.